The 2 T cell receptor beta chains given below trace back to one sample, sequenced in a study of blood T cell repertoires in COVID-19 (dated by TCRdb to the early 2020s). Libraries came from the immunoSEQ multiplex PCR assay. Entries here come from immuneACCESS through TCRdb and include only in-frame sequences with V and J called. Some clones fail to appear in such tables; in the studies checked, an unresolved V gene covers under half of the shortfall, and the cause of the remainder is unknown. The sample includes fewer than 75,000 clones, with around 87% observed a single time. The ten largest account for 6% to 8.5% of the sample. The sequenced material came from peripheral blood. Receptor source: a man between 60 and 70 years old with active or convalescent COVID-19.

This clone has just a few counts. The chain is built from TRBV6-5 and TRBJ1-5; 8 bases align to TRBD1. The CDR3 extends over 15 amino acids. The germline V gene has CDR1 MNHEY and CDR2 SVGAGI. Trimming removed 6 bases from V and 1 base from J; junction bases left unmatched: 5. In nucleotides, the CDR3 is TGTGCCAGCAGACAAGGACAGGGAAGCAATCAGCCCCAGCATTTT. Protein sequence: CASRQGQGSNQPQHF.

V usage is TRBV6-5 and J usage is TRBJ2-1; D is possibly TRBD2 (6 bases). The ends were cut back, 1 base at V and 12 bases at J, with 13 bases in the middle. The CDR3 is 13 residues long. Germline CDR1 reads MNHEY; CDR2 reads SVGAGI. The CDR3 here is CASSYLGGEGQFF. CDR3 in DNA: TGTGCCAGCAGTTACTTAGGAGGGGAAGGGCAGTTCTTC.